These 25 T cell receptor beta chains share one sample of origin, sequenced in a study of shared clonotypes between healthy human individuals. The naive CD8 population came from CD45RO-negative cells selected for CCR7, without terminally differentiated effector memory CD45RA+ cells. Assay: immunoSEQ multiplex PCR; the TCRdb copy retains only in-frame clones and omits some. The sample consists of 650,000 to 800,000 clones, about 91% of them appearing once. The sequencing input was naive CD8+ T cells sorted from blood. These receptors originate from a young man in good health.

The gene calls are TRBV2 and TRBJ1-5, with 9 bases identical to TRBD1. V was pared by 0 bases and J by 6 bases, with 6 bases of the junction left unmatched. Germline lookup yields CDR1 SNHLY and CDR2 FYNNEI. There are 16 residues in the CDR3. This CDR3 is CASSEAIQGAPQPQHF. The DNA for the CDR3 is TGTGCCAGCAGTGAAGCAATACAGGGGGCACCTCAGCCCCAGCATTTT.

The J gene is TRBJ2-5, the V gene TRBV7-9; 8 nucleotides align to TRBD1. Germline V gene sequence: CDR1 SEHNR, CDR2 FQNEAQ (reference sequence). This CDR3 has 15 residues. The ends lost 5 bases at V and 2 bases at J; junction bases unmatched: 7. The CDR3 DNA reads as TGTGCCAGCAGCCCCCAGGGGGCACCTCAAGAGACCCAGTACTTC. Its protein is CASSPQGAPQETQYF.

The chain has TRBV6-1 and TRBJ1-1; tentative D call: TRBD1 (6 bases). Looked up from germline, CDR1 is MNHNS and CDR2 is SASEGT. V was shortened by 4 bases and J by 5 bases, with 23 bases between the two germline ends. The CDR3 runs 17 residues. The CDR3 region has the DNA TGTGCCAGCAGTGGGAGGCCAGGGGCCGTTTGGTTGACTGAAGCTTTCTTT. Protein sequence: CASSGRPGAVWLTEAFF.

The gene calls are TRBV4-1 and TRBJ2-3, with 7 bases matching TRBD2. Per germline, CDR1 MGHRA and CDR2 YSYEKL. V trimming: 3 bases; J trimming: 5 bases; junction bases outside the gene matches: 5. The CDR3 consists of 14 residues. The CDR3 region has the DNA TGCGCCAGCAGCCACGGTGCGGGAGAAGATACGCAGTATTTT. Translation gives CASSHGAGEDTQYF.

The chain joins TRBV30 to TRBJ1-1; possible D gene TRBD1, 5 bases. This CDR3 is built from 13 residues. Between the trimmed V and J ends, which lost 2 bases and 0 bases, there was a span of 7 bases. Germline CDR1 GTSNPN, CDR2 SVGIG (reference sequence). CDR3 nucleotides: TGTGCCTGGAGTAGGACATTGAACACTGAAGCTTTCTTT. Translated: CAWSRTLNTEAFF.

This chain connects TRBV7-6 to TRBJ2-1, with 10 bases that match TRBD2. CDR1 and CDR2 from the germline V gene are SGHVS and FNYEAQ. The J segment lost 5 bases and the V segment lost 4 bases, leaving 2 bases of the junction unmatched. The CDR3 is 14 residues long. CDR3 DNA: TGTGCCAGCAGCTCCACTAGCGGGAACAATGAGCAGTTCTTC. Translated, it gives CASSSTSGNNEQFF. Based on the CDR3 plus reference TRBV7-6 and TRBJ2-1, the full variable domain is GAGVSQSPRYKVTKRGQDVALRCDPISGHVSLYWYRQALGQGPEFLTYFNYEAQQDKSGLPNDRFSAERPEGSISTLTIQRTEQRDSAMYRCASSSTSGNNEQFFGPGTRLTVL.

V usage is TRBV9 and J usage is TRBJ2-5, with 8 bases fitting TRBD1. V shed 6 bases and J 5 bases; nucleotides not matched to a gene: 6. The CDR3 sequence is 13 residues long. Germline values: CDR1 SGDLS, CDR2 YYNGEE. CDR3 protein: CASNSGGAETQYF. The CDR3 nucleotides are TGTGCCAGCAATTCAGGGGGCGCGGAGACCCAGTACTTC. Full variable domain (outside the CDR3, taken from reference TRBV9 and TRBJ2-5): DSGVTQTPKHLITATGQRVTLRCSPRSGDLSVYWYQQSLDQGLQFLIQYYNGEERAKGNILERFSAQQFPDLHSELNLSSLELGDSALYFCASNSGGAETQYFGPGTRLLVL.

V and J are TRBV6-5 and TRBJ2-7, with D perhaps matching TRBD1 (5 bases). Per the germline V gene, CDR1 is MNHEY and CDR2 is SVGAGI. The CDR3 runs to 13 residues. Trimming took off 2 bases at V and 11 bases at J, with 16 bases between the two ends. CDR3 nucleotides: TGTGCCAGCAGTTACAAAAGGGGCCTAGTGGAGTACTTC. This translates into CASSYKRGLVEYF.

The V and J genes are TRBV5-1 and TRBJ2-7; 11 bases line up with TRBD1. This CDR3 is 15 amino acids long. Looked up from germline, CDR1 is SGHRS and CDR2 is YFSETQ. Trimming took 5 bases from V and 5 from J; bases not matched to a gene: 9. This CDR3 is CASREWDRGSHEQYF. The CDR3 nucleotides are TGCGCCAGCAGAGAATGGGACAGGGGGAGCCACGAGCAGTACTTC.

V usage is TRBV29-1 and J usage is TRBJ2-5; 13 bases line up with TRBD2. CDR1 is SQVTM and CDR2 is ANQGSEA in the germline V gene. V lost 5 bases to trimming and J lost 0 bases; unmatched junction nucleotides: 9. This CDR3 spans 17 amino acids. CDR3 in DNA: TGCAGCGTTTACGGACCGGGACTAGCGGGGTACCAAGAGACCCAGTACTTC. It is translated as CSVYGPGLAGYQETQYF.

CDR3: CAISEVLQETQYF. In DNA, the CDR3 is TGTGCCATCAGTGAGGTTCTTCAAGAGACCCAGTACTTC. The chain links TRBV10-3 to TRBJ2-5, with D uncertain. The CDR3 totals 13 residues. V was shortened by 2 bases and J by 2 bases, with 6 bases between the two germline ends. Per the germline V gene, CDR1 is ENHRY and CDR2 is SYGVKD.

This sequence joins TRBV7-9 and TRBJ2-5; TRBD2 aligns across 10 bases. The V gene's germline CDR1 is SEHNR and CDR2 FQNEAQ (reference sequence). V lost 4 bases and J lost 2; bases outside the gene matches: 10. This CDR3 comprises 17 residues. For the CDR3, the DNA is TGTGCCAGCAGCTCGGGACTAGCGAAGAGCTCACAAGAGACCCAGTACTTC. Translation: CASSSGLAKSSQETQYF.

The CDR3 nucleotides are TGTGCCAGCAGCTTGGATATAGATACGCAGTATTTT. This sequence encodes CASSLDIDTQYF. This chain uses TRBV5-6 with TRBJ2-3; no clear D. Germline V gives CDR1 SGHDT, CDR2 YYEEEE. This CDR3 contains 12 residues. V was pared by 0 bases and J by 5 bases, with 4 bases between.

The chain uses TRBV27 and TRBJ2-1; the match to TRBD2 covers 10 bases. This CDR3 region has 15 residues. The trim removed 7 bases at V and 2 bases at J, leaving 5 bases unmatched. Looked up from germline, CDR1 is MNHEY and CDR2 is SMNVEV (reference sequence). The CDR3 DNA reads TGTGCCAGCAAATCAGGGACTAGCGCCTACAATGAGCAGTTCTTC. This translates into CASKSGTSAYNEQFF.

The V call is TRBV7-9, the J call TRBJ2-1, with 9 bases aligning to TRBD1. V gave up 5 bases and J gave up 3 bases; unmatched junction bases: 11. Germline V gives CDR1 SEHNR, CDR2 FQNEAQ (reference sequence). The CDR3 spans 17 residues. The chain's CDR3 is CASSGRGQGRNYNEQFF. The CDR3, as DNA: TGTGCCAGCAGCGGCCGGGGACAGGGACGAAACTACAATGAGCAGTTCTTC.

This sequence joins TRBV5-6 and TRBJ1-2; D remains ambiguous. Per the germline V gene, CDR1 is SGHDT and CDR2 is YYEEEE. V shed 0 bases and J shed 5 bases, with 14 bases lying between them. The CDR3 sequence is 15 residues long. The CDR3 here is CASSLAVAIPYGYTF. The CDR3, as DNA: TGTGCCAGCAGCTTGGCCGTGGCTATCCCATATGGCTACACCTTC.

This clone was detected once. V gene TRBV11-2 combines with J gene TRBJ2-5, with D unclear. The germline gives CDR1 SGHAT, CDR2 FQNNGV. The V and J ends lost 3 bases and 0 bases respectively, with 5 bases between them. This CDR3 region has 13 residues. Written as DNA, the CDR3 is TGTGCCAGCAGCTTTAACAACCAAGAGACCCAGTACTTC. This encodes CASSFNNQETQYF. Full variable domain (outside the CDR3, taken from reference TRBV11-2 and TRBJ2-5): EAGVAQSPRYKIIEKRQSVAFWCNPISGHATLYWYQQILGQGPKLLIQFQNNGVVDDSQLPKDRFSAERLKGVDSTLKIQPAKLEDSAVYLCASSFNNQETQYFGPGTRLLVL.

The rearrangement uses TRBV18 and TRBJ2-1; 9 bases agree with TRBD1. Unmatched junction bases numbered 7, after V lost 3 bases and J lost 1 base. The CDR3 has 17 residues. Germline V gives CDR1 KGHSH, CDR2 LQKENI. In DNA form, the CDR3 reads TGTGCCAGCTCACCGATGGGACAGGGTCGGTCCTACAATGAGCAGTTCTTC. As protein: CASSPMGQGRSYNEQFF.

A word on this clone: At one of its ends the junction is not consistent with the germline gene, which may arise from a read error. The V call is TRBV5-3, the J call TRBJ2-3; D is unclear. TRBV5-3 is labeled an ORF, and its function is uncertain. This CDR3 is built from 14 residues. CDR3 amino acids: CASSLIEATDTQYF. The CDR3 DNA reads TGTGCCAGCAGCTTGATCGAGGCCACAGATACGCAGTATTTT.

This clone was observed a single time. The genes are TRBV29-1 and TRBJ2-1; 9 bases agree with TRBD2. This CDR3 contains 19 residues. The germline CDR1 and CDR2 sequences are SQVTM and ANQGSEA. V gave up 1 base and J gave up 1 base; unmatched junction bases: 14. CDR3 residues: CSVEGGPLSSGSSYNEQFF. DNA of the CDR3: TGCAGCGTTGAAGGAGGACCGCTGAGTAGCGGGAGTTCCTACAATGAGCAGTTCTTC.

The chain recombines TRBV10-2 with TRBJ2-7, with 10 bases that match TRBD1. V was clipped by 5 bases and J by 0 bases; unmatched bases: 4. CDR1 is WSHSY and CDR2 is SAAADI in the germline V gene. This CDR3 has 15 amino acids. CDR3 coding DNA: TGCGCCAGCAGTTCCGGGACAGGGGACTCCTACGAGCAGTACTTC. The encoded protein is CASSSGTGDSYEQYF.

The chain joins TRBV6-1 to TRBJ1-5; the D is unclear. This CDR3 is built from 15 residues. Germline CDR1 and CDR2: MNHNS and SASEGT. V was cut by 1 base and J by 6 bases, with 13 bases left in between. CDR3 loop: CASSEVPGIGQPQHF. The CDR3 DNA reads TGTGCCAGCAGTGAAGTGCCTGGGATAGGTCAGCCCCAGCATTTT.

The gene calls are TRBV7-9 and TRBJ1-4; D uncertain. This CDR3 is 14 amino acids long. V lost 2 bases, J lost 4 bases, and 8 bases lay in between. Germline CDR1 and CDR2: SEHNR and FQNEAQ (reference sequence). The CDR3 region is CASSLPGDNEKLFF. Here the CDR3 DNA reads TGTGCCAGCAGCTTACCAGGAGATAATGAAAAACTGTTTTTT. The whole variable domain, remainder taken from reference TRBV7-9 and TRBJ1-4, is DTGVSQNPRHKITKRGQNVTFRCDPISEHNRLYWYRQTLGQGPEFLTYFQNEAQLEKSRLLSDRFSAERPKGSFSTLEIQRTEQGDSAMYLCASSLPGDNEKLFFGSGTQLSVL.

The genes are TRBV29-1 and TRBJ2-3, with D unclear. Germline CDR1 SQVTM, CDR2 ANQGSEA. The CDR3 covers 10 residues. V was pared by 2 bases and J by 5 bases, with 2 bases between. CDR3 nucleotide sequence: TGCAGCGTTGAAAGAGATACGCAGTATTTT. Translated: CSVERDTQYF.

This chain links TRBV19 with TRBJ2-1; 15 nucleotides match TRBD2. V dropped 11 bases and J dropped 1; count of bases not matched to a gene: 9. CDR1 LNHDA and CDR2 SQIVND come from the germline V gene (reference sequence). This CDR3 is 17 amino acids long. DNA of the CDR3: TGTGCCTCCAGTTGGACTAGCGGGAGGGATTCCTACAATGAGCAGTTCTTC. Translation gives CASSWTSGRDSYNEQFF.